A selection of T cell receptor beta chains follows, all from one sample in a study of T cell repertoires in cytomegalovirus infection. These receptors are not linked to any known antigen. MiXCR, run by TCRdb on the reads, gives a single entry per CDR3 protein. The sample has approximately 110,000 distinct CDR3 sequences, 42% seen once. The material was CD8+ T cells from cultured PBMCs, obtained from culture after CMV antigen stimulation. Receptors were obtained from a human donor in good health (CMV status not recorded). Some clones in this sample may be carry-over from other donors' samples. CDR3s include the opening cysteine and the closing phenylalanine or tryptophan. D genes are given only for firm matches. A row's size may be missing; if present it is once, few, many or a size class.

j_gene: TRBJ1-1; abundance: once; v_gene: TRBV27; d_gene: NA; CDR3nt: TGTGCCAGCAGTTCAGGCAGGGTGGAATCTGAAGCTTTCTTT; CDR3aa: CASSSGRVESEAFF
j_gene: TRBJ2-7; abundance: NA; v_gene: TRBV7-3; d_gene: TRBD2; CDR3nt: TGTGCCAGCAGCGACCCACTAGCGGGGGGGCCTGGGGACGAGCAGTACTTC; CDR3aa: CASSDPLAGGPGDEQYF
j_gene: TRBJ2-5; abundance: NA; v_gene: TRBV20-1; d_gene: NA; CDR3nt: TGCAGTGCCCAAAGGGAAGAGACCCAGTACTTC; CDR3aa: CSAQREETQYF
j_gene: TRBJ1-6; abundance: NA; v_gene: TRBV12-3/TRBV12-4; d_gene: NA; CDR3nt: TGTGCCAGCAGTTTAGGGTTGGAGACCTCACCCCTCCACTTT; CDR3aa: CASSLGLETSPLHF
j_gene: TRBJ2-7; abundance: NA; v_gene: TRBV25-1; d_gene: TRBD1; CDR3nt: TGTGCCAGCAGTGAATGGGCAGGGGGTAGCTCCTACGAGCAGTACTTC; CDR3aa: CASSEWAGGSSYEQYF
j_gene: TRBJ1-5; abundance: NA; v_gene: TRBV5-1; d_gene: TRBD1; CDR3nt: TGCGCCAGCAGCTTGGGGGACAGCTCTAATCAGCCCCAGCATTTT; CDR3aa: CASSLGDSSNQPQHF
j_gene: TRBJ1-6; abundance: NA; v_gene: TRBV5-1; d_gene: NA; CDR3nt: TGCGCCAGCAGCTTTGAGCCCTCGAGGTCTAATAATTCACCCCTCCACTTT; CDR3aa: CASSFEPSRSNNSPLHF
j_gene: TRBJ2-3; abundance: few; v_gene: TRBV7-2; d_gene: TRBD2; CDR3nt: TGTGCCAGCAGCTTCGCTAGCGGGGAGGCAGATACGCAGTATTTT; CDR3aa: CASSFASGEADTQYF
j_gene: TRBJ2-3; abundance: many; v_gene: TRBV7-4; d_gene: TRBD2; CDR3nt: TGTGCCAGCAGCTTAGGACTAGCGGGGACCCCCGGTGGCACAGATACGCAGTATTTT; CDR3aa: CASSLGLAGTPGGTDTQYF
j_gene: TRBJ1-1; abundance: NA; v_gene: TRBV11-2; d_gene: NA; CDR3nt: TGTGCCAGCAGCTTAGGTGCGGGGAGCACTGAAGCTTTCTTT; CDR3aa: CASSLGAGSTEAFF
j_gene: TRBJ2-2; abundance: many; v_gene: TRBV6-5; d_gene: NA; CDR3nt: TGTGCCAGCAGTTACTCCGACAGGACCGGGGAGCTGTTTTTT; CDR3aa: CASSYSDRTGELFF
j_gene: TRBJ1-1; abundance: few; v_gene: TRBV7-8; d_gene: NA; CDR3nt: TGTGCCAGCAGTTGGACTGTCTACACTGAAGCTTTCTTT; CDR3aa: CASSWTVYTEAFF
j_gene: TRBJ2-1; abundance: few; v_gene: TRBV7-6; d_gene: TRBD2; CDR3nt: TGTGCCAGCAGCTTAGGACTAGCGAATGAGCAGTTCTTC; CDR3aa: CASSLGLANEQFF
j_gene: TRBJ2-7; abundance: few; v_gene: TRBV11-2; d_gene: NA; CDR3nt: TGTGCCAGCATGGATAGCCTTTACGAGCAGTACTTC; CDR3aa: CASMDSLYEQYF
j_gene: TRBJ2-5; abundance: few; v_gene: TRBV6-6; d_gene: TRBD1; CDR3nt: TGTGCCAGCAGTGGGACAGGGGAGGAGACCCAGTACTTC; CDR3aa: CASSGTGEETQYF
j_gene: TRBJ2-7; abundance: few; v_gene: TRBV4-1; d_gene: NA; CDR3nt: TGCGCCAGCAGCCAGGTCCTTGGAACCTACGAGCAGTACTTC; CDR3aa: CASSQVLGTYEQYF
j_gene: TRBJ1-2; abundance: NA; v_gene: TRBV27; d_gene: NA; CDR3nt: TGTGCCAGCAGTGAGAAGGGAGGCTATGGCTACACCTTC; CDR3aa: CASSEKGGYGYTF
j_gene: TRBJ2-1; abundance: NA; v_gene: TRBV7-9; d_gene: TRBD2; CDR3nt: TGTGCCAGCAGTTTGTTAGCGGGGGGCCGGGCTGAGCAGTTCTTC; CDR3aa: CASSLLAGGRAEQFF
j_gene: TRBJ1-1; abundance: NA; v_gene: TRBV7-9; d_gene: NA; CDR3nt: TGTGCCAGCAGCCCCTCGTTCGGGACCACTGAAGCTTTCTTT; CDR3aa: CASSPSFGTTEAFF
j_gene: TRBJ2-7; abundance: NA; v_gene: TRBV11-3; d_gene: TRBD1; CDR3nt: TGTGCCAGCAGTCCCGGGACAGCCTCGGTAGAGCAGTACTTC; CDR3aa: CASSPGTASVEQYF
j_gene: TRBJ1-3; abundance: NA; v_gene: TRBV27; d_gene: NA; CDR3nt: TGTGCCAGCAGCTCGGCAGGCAGTATTGGAAACACCATATATTTT; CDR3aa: CASSSAGSIGNTIYF
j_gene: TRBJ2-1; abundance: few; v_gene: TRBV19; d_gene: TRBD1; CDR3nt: TGTGCCAGTAGTTATGGACAGGGGAACAATGAGCAGTTCTTC; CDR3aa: CASSYGQGNNEQFF
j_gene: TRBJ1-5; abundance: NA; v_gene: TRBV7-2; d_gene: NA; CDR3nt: TGTGCCAGCAGCGCGGCAAGTTACCCCAATCAGCCCCAGCATTTT; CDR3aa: CASSAASYPNQPQHF
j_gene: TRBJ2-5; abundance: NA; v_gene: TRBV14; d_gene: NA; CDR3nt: TGTGCCAGCAGCCAAGATCGGCTTCAGCGGGCACAAGAGACCCAGTACTTC; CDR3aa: CASSQDRLQRAQETQYF
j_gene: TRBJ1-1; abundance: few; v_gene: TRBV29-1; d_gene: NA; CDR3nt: TGCAGCGTTGAAAGAGGATATGAAGCTTTCTTT; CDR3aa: CSVERGYEAFF
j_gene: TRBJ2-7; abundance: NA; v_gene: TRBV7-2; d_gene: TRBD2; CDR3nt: TGTGCCAGCAGCTCCCTAGGGTGGGTAGCGGGGGAGTCTGAAGAGCAGTACTTC; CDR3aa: CASSSLGWVAGESEEQYF
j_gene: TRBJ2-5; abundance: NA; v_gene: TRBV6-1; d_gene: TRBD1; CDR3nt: TGTGCCAGCAGTGAAGCAAACAGGGGGCTCGGGGAGACCCAGTACTTC; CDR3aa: CASSEANRGLGETQYF
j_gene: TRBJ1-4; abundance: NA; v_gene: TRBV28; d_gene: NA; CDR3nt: TGTGCCAGCAGTTTGGAGCGAGTAGGTTCTAATGAAAAACTGTTTTTT; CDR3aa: CASSLERVGSNEKLFF
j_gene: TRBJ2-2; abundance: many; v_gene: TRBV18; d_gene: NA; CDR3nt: TGTGCCAGCTCACCGCTCCGGGGTACCGGGGAGCTGTTTTTT; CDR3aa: CASSPLRGTGELFF